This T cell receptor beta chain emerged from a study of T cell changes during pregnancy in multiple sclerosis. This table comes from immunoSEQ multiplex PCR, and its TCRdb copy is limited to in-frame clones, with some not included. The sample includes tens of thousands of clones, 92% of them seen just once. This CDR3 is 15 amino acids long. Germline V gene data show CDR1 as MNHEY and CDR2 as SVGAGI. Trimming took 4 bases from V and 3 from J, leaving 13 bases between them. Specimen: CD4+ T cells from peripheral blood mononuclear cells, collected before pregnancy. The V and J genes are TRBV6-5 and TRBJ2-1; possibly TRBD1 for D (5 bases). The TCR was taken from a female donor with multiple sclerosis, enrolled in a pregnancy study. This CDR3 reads CASSLTRGVYNEQFF. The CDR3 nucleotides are TGTGCCAGCAGTTTGACAAGGGGTGTCTACAATGAGCAGTTCTTC.